A selection of T cell receptor beta chains follows, all from one sample in a study of technical replicates of blood from four donors. Clones were read by immunoSEQ multiplex PCR, and TCRdb kept only the in-frame ones, dropping some. Of 60,000 to 80,000 clones listed, about 90% are singletons. The sample taken for sequencing was T cells isolated from PBMCs. These receptors all stem from a human donor in good health. Both conserved end residues are part of each CDR3. The D gene is left open where the match is weak. Size is omitted from some rows. Given values are once, few, many or a class for expanded clones.

V: TRBV25-1
size: .
D: TRBD2
J: TRBJ2-5
CDR3: CASSEWLAGGRVETQYF
DNA: TGTGCCAGCAGTGAATGGCTAGCGGGAGGGAGGGTGGAGACCCAGTACTTC

V: TRBV5-1
size: .
D: TRBD2
J: TRBJ2-1
CDR3: CASSLGLADFNEQFF
DNA: TGCGCCAGCAGCCTAGGACTAGCGGATTTCAATGAGCAGTTCTTC

V: TRBV4-1
size: .
D: .
J: TRBJ2-1
CDR3: CASSQEVGLRRNEQFF
DNA: TGCGCCAGCAGCCAAGAAGTGGGGCTTAGACGTAATGAGCAGTTCTTC

V: TRBV6-1
size: .
D: TRBD2
J: TRBJ2-7
CDR3: CASSDLGGRGSYEQYF
DNA: TGTGCCAGCAGTGATTTAGGCGGGAGGGGTTCCTACGAGCAGTACTTC

V: TRBV6-6
size: .
D: TRBD2
J: TRBJ2-7
CDR3: CASRDSFAGAYEQYF
DNA: TGTGCCAGCAGAGATTCGTTTGCGGGAGCATACGAGCAGTACTTC

V: TRBV19
size: .
D: .
J: TRBJ2-2
CDR3: CASSPYSWTDTGELFF
DNA: TGTGCCAGTAGTCCCTACTCATGGACAGACACCGGGGAGCTGTTTTTT

V: TRBV4-3
size: .
D: TRBD1
J: TRBJ1-2
CDR3: CASSQDDRVYYGYTF
DNA: TGCGCCAGCAGCCAAGATGACAGGGTTTACTATGGCTACACCTTC

V: TRBV19
size: .
D: TRBD1
J: TRBJ1-1
CDR3: CASSIGTGGTEAFF
DNA: TGTGCCAGTAGTATCGGGACAGGGGGCACTGAAGCTTTCTTT

V: TRBV19
size: .
D: .
J: TRBJ2-1
CDR3: CASRSWSMLGEQFF
DNA: TGTGCCAGTAGGTCTTGGAGTATGTTGGGTGAGCAGTTCTTC

V: TRBV5-1
size: .
D: TRBD2
J: TRBJ2-1
CDR3: CASSFPSGSNEQFF
DNA: TGCGCCAGCAGCTTCCCTAGCGGGAGTAATGAGCAGTTCTTC

V: TRBV11-3
size: once
D: TRBD1
J: TRBJ1-2
CDR3: CASSLGGQGASANYGYTF
DNA: TGTGCCAGCAGCTTAGGGGGACAGGGGGCTTCGGCTAACTATGGCTACACCTTC

V: TRBV4-1
size: .
D: .
J: TRBJ2-3
CDR3: CASSQRQPSTDTQYF
DNA: TGCGCCAGCAGCCAAAGACAGCCTTCCACAGATACGCAGTATTTT

V: TRBV25-1
size: .
D: .
J: TRBJ1-3
CDR3: CASSEWQGFSGNTIYF
DNA: TGTGCCAGCAGTGAGTGGCAGGGTTTCTCTGGAAACACCATATATTTT

V: TRBV7-9
size: .
D: TRBD1
J: TRBJ1-2
CDR3: CASSVGQGSYGYTF
DNA: TGTGCCAGCAGCGTGGGACAGGGCTCCTATGGCTACACCTTC

V: TRBV30
size: few
D: .
J: TRBJ1-1
CDR3: CAWSVLGGTEAFF
DNA: TGTGCCTGGAGTGTACTGGGGGGGACTGAAGCTTTCTTT

V: TRBV19
size: .
D: TRBD1
J: TRBJ1-2
CDR3: CASSETGEYGYTF
DNA: TGTGCCAGTAGCGAGACAGGGGAGTATGGCTACACCTTC

V: TRBV9
size: .
D: .
J: TRBJ2-2
CDR3: CASSPRAGPNTGELFF
DNA: TGTGCCAGCAGCCCCAGGGCAGGCCCGAACACCGGGGAGCTGTTTTTT

V: TRBV11-2
size: .
D: TRBD1
J: TRBJ1-4
CDR3: CASSLTGGHLTEKLFF
DNA: TGTGCCAGCAGCTTGACAGGGGGGCACTTAACTGAAAAACTGTTTTTT

V: TRBV11-2
size: .
D: TRBD2
J: TRBJ2-3
CDR3: CASSLGWTSGEGTDTQYF
DNA: TGTGCCAGCAGCTTAGGTTGGACTAGCGGGGAGGGCACAGATACGCAGTATTTT

V: TRBV10-3
size: .
D: .
J: TRBJ2-3
CDR3: CAISEGSTDTQYF
DNA: TGTGCCATCAGTGAGGGCAGCACAGATACGCAGTATTTT

V: TRBV6-5
size: .
D: .
J: TRBJ2-7
CDR3: CASMGGKNTYEQYF
DNA: TGTGCCAGCATGGGCGGGAAGAACACCTACGAGCAGTACTTC

V: TRBV4-3
size: .
D: .
J: TRBJ1-2
CDR3: CASSQDTNYGYTF
DNA: TGCGCCAGCAGCCAAGATACAAACTATGGCTACACCTTC

V: TRBV27
size: .
D: .
J: TRBJ1-1
CDR3: CASSTQGGTEAFF
DNA: TGTGCCAGCAGTACTCAGGGTGGGACTGAAGCTTTCTTT

V: TRBV10-3
size: .
D: TRBD2
J: TRBJ2-3
CDR3: CAISDNSGEPNTQYF
DNA: TGTGCCATCAGTGATAATAGCGGGGAGCCGAATACGCAGTATTTT

V: TRBV6-5
size: once
D: .
J: TRBJ2-7
CDR3: CASRPMTAFYEQYF
DNA: TGTGCCAGCAGACCCATGACAGCCTTCTACGAGCAGTACTTC

V: TRBV7-8
size: once
D: .
J: TRBJ2-7
CDR3: CASSRSGYEQYF
DNA: TGTGCCAGCAGTCGTAGCGGCTACGAGCAGTACTTC

V: TRBV18
size: .
D: .
J: TRBJ1-5
CDR3: CASSPSQVRNQPQHF
DNA: TGTGCCAGCTCACCATCCCAGGTTCGAAATCAGCCCCAGCATTTT

V: TRBV11-2
size: .
D: .
J: TRBJ2-6
CDR3: CASSLEGAGANVLTF
DNA: TGTGCCAGCAGCTTAGAAGGGGCTGGGGCCAACGTCCTGACTTTC

V: TRBV19
size: .
D: .
J: TRBJ1-5
CDR3: CASSSTLQIYSNQPQHF
DNA: TGTGCCAGTAGTAGTACCTTACAGATTTATAGCAATCAGCCCCAGCATTTT

V: TRBV7-9
size: .
D: TRBD1
J: TRBJ1-2
CDR3: CASSSGTGTYGYTF
DNA: TGTGCCAGCAGCTCCGGGACAGGGACCTATGGCTACACCTTC

V: TRBV18
size: .
D: .
J: TRBJ1-1
CDR3: CASSPQLTRDTEAFF
DNA: TGTGCCAGCTCACCCCAGCTTACCAGGGACACTGAAGCTTTCTTT

V: TRBV28
size: few
D: .
J: TRBJ1-2
CDR3: CASSLASYNYGYTF
DNA: TGTGCCAGCAGTTTAGCGAGCTATAACTATGGCTACACCTTC

V: TRBV5-5
size: .
D: TRBD2
J: TRBJ2-7
CDR3: CASSFRSAGYEQYF
DNA: TGTGCCAGCAGCTTCCGTTCAGCGGGATACGAGCAGTACTTC

V: TRBV30
size: .
D: TRBD1
J: TRBJ2-3
CDR3: CAWIPPGGDTQYF
DNA: TGTGCCTGGATCCCCCCAGGGGGAGATACGCAGTATTTT

V: TRBV5-6
size: .
D: .
J: TRBJ2-3
CDR3: CASSLISDTQYF
DNA: TGTGCCAGCAGCTTGATCTCAGATACGCAGTATTTT

V: TRBV14
size: .
D: .
J: TRBJ2-5
CDR3: CASSQDLAGAWETQYF
DNA: TGTGCCAGCAGCCAAGATCTGGCGGGGGCCTGGGAGACCCAGTACTTC

V: TRBV5-6
size: .
D: .
J: TRBJ2-1
CDR3: CASSLLSGYNEQFF
DNA: TGTGCCAGCAGCTTATTATCAGGCTACAATGAGCAGTTCTTC

V: TRBV7-2
size: .
D: TRBD1
J: TRBJ1-2
CDR3: CASSLDRGPSYGYTF
DNA: TGTGCCAGCAGCTTAGACAGGGGGCCCTCCTATGGCTACACCTTC

V: TRBV9
size: .
D: .
J: TRBJ2-7
CDR3: CASSVLQGHEQYF
DNA: TGTGCCAGCAGCGTATTACAGGGCCACGAGCAGTACTTC

V: TRBV6-5
size: .
D: TRBD2
J: TRBJ2-1
CDR3: CASSYSTSGSDEQFF
DNA: TGTGCCAGCAGTTACTCTACTAGCGGGAGTGATGAGCAGTTCTTC

V: TRBV28
size: .
D: .
J: TRBJ2-5
CDR3: CASSFSGQETQYF
DNA: TGTGCCAGCAGCTTCAGCGGTCAAGAGACCCAGTACTTC

V: TRBV10-3
size: .
D: TRBD2
J: TRBJ2-5
CDR3: CAITDDSGRLETQYF
DNA: TGTGCCATCACCGACGATAGCGGGAGGCTAGAGACCCAGTACTTC

V: TRBV2
size: .
D: .
J: TRBJ1-2
CDR3: CASSEWGQLDYGYTF
DNA: TGTGCCAGCAGTGAATGGGGGCAGTTGGACTATGGCTACACCTTC

V: TRBV5-1
size: .
D: TRBD1
J: TRBJ2-3
CDR3: CASRRTGEGDTQYF
DNA: TGCGCCAGCAGGAGGACAGGGGAGGGAGATACGCAGTATTTT

V: TRBV6-1
size: .
D: TRBD1
J: TRBJ1-3
CDR3: CASNWRGQAGNTIYF
DNA: TGTGCCAGTAATTGGAGGGGGCAGGCTGGAAACACCATATATTTT

V: TRBV11-3
size: .
D: TRBD2
J: TRBJ2-2
CDR3: CASSPSGSKTGELFF
DNA: TGTGCCAGCAGCCCGAGCGGGAGTAAAACCGGGGAGCTGTTTTTT